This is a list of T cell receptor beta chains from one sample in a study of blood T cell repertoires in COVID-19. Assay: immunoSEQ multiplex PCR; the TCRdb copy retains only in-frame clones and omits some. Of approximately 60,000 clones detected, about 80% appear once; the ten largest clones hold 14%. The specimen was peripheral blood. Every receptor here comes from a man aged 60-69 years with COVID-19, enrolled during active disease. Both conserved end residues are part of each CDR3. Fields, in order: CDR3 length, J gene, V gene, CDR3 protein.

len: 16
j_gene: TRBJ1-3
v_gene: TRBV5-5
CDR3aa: CASSSLSGESGNTIYF

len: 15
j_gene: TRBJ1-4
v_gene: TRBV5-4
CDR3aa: CASSTRDRANEKLFF

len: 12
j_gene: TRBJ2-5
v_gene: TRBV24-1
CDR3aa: CATSTGEETQYF

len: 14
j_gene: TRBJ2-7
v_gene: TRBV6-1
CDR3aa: CASSEWGGRNEQYF

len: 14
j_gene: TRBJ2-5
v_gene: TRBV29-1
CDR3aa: CSAYKDPGRETQYF

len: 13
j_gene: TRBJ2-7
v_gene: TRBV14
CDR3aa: CASSRDIPYEQYF

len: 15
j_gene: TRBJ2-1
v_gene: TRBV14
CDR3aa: CASSQGTSLLDEQFF

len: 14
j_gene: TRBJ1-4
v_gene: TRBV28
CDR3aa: CASSYEGGSEKLFF

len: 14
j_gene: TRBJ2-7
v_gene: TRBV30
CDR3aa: CAWRGTWTGNEQYF

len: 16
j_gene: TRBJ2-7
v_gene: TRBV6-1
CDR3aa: CASSVGGGQGVYEQYF

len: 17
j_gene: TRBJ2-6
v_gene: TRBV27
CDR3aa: CASTSDRTPGGANVLTF

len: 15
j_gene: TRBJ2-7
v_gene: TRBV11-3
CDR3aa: CASSRTGLDNYEQYF

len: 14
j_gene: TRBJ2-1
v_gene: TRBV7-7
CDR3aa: CASSFGREFDEQFF

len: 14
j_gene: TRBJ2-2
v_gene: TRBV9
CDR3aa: CASSVVQVAGELFF

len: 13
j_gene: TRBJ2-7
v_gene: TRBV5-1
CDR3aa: CASGSGRVAEQYF

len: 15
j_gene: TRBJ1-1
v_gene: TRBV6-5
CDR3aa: CASRTAGTGGTEAFF

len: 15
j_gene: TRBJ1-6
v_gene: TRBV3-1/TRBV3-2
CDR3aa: CASSQGGGVDSPLHF

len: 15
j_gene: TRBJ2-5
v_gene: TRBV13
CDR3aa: CASSTQAGGQETQYF

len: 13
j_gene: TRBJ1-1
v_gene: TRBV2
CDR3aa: CASSEHKYTEAFF

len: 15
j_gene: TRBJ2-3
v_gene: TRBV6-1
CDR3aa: CASSEVWGGTDTQYF

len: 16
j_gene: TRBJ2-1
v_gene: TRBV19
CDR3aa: CASSSLSVNSYNEQFF

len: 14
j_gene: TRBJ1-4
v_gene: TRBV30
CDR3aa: CAWSEGTGDEKLFF

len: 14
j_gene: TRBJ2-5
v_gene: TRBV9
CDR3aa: CASSRQGTEETQYF

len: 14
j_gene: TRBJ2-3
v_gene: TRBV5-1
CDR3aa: CASSITTGTDTQYF

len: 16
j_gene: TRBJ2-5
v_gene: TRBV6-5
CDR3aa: CASSYTPSGLQETQYF

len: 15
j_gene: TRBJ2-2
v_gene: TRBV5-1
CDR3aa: CASSPGTGGAGELFF

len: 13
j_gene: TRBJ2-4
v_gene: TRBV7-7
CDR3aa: CASSPRVGDIQYF

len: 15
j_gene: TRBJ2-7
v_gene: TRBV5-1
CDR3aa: CASSLAPSDIDEQYF

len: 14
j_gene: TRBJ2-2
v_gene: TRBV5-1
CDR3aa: CASRETGLTGELFF

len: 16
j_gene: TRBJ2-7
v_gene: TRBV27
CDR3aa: CASSPQPQRIGNEQYF